Presented here are 32 T cell receptor beta chains from one specimen sequenced in a study of CD8 T cells in ankylosing spondylitis. Study observations and caveats: Characteristic of ankylosing spondylitis blood, it appeared, was a TCR beta motif comprising about eight highly homologous variants.

TCRdb recomputed calls from the 5' RACE reads with MiXCR, one row per CDR3 protein. This table holds some 700,000 distinct CDR3 sequences, around 17% found once. Which antigens these TCRs recognize remains unknown. Sequenced: blood, either unsorted or a sorted T cell fraction (not recorded which). All receptors come from a male donor with ankylosing spondylitis.

This clonotype has only a few counts. CDR3 loop: CASSSALGTPNTEAFF. In DNA form, the CDR3 reads TGTGCCAGCAGCTCCGCGTTGGGGACACCGAACACTGAAGCTTTCTTT. This rearrangement joins TRBV14 to TRBJ1-1; perhaps TRBD1 as D (6 bases). The CDR3 contains 16 residues. V lost 5 bases and J 1 base, leaving 17 bases between the germline ends. Germline CDR1 reads SGHDN; CDR2 reads FVKESK.

A few counts support this clonotype. The chain joins TRBV12-3 or TRBV12-4 to TRBJ2-4, with TRBD1 matching 8 bases. CDR3 length: 17 amino acids. J lost 8 bases, V lost 3 bases, and 15 bases had no gene match. CDR3 loop: CASSFFRQTGVQDIQYF. CDR3 nucleotides: TGTGCCAGCAGTTTTTTTAGGCAGACAGGGGTTCAGGACATTCAGTACTTC.

This clonotype was seen a handful of times. The chain has TRBV6-5 and TRBJ2-3, with 8 bases that match TRBD2. The V gene's germline CDR1 is MNHEY and CDR2 SVGAGI. With 4 bases clipped from V and 0 bases from J, the junction kept 6 bases outside the gene matches. The CDR3 is 16 amino acids. CDR3 in DNA: TGTGCCAGCAGTTCATTAGCGGGGAGTAGCACAGATACGCAGTATTTT. It is translated as CASSSLAGSSTDTQYF.

The chain recombines TRBV12-3 or TRBV12-4 with TRBJ2-1; 11 bases line up with TRBD1. The trim removed 5 bases at V and 8 bases at J, leaving 5 bases unmatched. The CDR3 consists of 14 residues. The CDR3 is CASSNGQGAYEQFF. The CDR3 DNA follows: TGTGCCAGCAGTAATGGACAGGGGGCCTATGAGCAGTTCTTC.

The chain uses TRBV7-2 and TRBJ2-3, with D tentatively TRBD1 (5 bases). The CDR3 has 14 residues. Germline lookup yields CDR1 SGHTA and CDR2 FQGNSA. V was shortened by 7 bases and J by 2 bases, with 13 bases between the two germline ends. The CDR3, as DNA: TGTGCCAGCAAACCTACCGGACACACAGATACGCAGTATTTT. It is translated as CASKPTGHTDTQYF.

This clonotype was seen a handful of times. V usage is TRBV6-5 and J usage is TRBJ1-2, with D maybe TRBD1 (5 bases). CDR1 and CDR2 from the germline V gene are MNHEY and SVGAGI. The CDR3 loop spans 13 amino acids. V was cut by 0 bases and J by 4 bases, with 6 bases left in between. The CDR3 is CASSYSQGYGYTF. In DNA, the CDR3 is TGTGCCAGCAGTTACTCGCAGGGCTATGGCTACACCTTC.

This clonotype was detected only a few times. CDR3 sequence: CSATTGSGSPLHF. In nucleotides, the CDR3 is TGCAGCGCTACGACAGGGTCGGGCTCACCCCTCCACTTT. The chain employs TRBV29-1 and TRBJ1-6; 7 bases line up with TRBD1. Germline CDR1 SQVTM, CDR2 ANQGSEA. The CDR3 extends over 13 amino acids. The trim removed 7 bases at V and 10 bases at J, leaving 10 bases unmatched.

On this clonotype itself: A much larger clonotype is one base distant, so this may be a read error. The gene calls are TRBV11-1 and TRBJ2-6; D not resolved. CDR3 size: 16 residues. Per the germline V gene, CDR1 is SGHAT and CDR2 is FQDESV (reference sequence). The V gene lost 5 bases and the J gene lost 1 base, with 12 bases spanning the gap. CDR3 DNA: TGTGCCAGCAGCCAGGACGACACGTCTGGGGCCAACGTCCTGACTTTC. Its translation is CASSQDDTSGANVLTF.

The chain is built from TRBV5-1 and TRBJ2-5, with D hard to call. CDR3 length: 15 amino acids. Trimming took off 4 bases at V and 2 bases at J, with 15 bases between the two ends. CDR1 and CDR2 from the germline V gene are SGHRS and YFSETQ. The CDR3 nucleotides are TGCGCCAGCAGCGGCGGTAGAGGATCACAAGAGACCCAGTACTTC. Amino acid sequence: CASSGGRGSQETQYF.

The chain joins TRBV7-2 to TRBJ2-7; D is possibly TRBD2 (6 bases). Looked up from germline, CDR1 is SGHTA and CDR2 is FQGNSA. CDR3 length: 16 residues. Trimming stripped 1 base from V and 0 bases from J, with 13 bases between. The CDR3 bases are TGTGCCAGCAGCTTAGGGACGGCGGGGAGCTCCTACGAGCAGTACTTC. Translated, it gives CASSLGTAGSSYEQYF.

V usage is TRBV27 and J usage is TRBJ2-5; D unclear. Trimming took 2 bases from V and 4 from J, leaving 8 bases between them. CDR1 is MNHEY and CDR2 is SMNVEV in the germline V gene (reference sequence). This CDR3 has 13 residues. CDR3 sequence (DNA): TGTGCCAGCAGTTTAGGATTTGGAGAGACCCAGTACTTC. Translating it yields CASSLGFGETQYF.

This clonotype has only a few counts. The chain is built from TRBV7-2 and TRBJ2-7; TRBD2 matches at 10 bases. The V gene's germline CDR1 is SGHTA and CDR2 FQGNSA. There are 16 residues in the CDR3. J gave up 0 bases and V 0 bases, and 2 bases lay outside the gene matches. The CDR3 spells CASSLALAGVSYEQYF. The CDR3 DNA reads as TGTGCCAGCAGCTTAGCCCTAGCGGGAGTCTCCTACGAGCAGTACTTC.

This clonotype was counted once. The germline gene is not matched at one end of the junction; a read error may be the cause. J is TRBJ2-1 and V is TRBV4-3; 7 nucleotides match TRBD2. This CDR3 spans 15 amino acids. Germline V lookup: CDR1 LGHNA, CDR2 YSLEER. The CDR3 sequence is CASSQVVGRESAGIF. The DNA of the CDR3 is TGCGCCAGCAGCCAAGTAGTTGGGCGGGAGTCAGCAGGAATCTTC.

There are a few counts of this clonotype. V usage is TRBV5-1 and J usage is TRBJ2-2; a weak D match, TRBD2 (6 bases). Trimming took off 4 bases at V and 5 bases at J, with 12 bases between the two ends. The CDR3 has 14 amino acids. The germline V gene encodes CDR1 SGHRS and CDR2 YFSETQ. DNA of the CDR3: TGCGCCAGCAGCGCGGGGACCTTTACCGGGGAGCTGTTTTTT. This codes for CASSAGTFTGELFF.

In its sample, this clonotype was seen a few times. The chain recombines TRBV6-2 or TRBV6-3 with TRBJ2-3, with D hard to call. Germline V gives CDR1 MNHEY, CDR2 SVGEGT. This CDR3 comprises 17 residues. The V gene lost 0 bases and the J gene lost 0 bases, with 13 bases spanning the gap. CDR3 amino acids: CASSYSQPGVSTDTQYF. The CDR3 DNA is TGTGCCAGCAGTTACTCACAGCCTGGGGTAAGCACAGATACGCAGTATTTT.

This chain connects TRBV7-6 to TRBJ2-7, with D perhaps TRBD2 (6 bases). The V end was cut by 0 bases, the J end by 0 bases, with 12 bases between. CDR1 is SGHVS and CDR2 is FNYEAQ in the germline V gene. This CDR3 has 16 residues. Here the CDR3 DNA reads TGTGCCAGCAGCTTAGCTGCGCCGGGAGCCTCCTACGAGCAGTACTTC. Translating gives CASSLAAPGASYEQYF.

The rearrangement joins TRBV9 to TRBJ1-1; no definite D call. This CDR3 has 16 residues. V lost 0 bases to trimming and J lost 1 base, with 13 bases between them. The germline CDR1 and CDR2 sequences are SGDLS and YYNGEE. The CDR3 loop is CASSVGRVGSNTEAFF. Written as DNA, the CDR3 is TGTGCCAGCAGCGTAGGGAGAGTAGGGTCGAACACTGAAGCTTTCTTT.

In DNA form, the CDR3 reads TGCAGCGTAGAGGGGGCTCGGTACGAGCAGTACTTC. It encodes CSVEGARYEQYF. This chain joins TRBV29-1 and TRBJ2-7, with 7 bases identical to TRBD1. V lost 6 bases, J lost 4 bases, and 6 bases stayed unmatched. Germline CDR1 is SQVTM and CDR2 is ANQGSEA. The CDR3 extends over 12 amino acids.

This clonotype was detected only a few times. The chain carries TRBV4-2 and TRBJ2-1; 10 bases are shared with TRBD2. The V segment lost 0 bases and the J segment 7 bases; nucleotides outside the gene matches: 3. The CDR3 sequence is 15 residues long. Germline-derived CDR1 and CDR2 are LGHNA and YNFKEQ. Here the CDR3 reads CASSQESGGANEQFF. The CDR3 DNA is TGTGCCAGCAGCCAAGAAAGCGGGGGGGCTAATGAGCAGTTCTTC.

The chain links TRBV29-1 to TRBJ2-3; TRBD1 aligns across 7 bases. Germline CDR1 is SQVTM and CDR2 is ANQGSEA. V lost 4 bases and J lost 0; bases outside the gene matches: 28. The CDR3 totals 22 residues. This CDR3 reads CSVGGWEFSTWTGSTSTDTQYF. Written as DNA, the CDR3 is TGCAGCGTTGGAGGGTGGGAATTTTCTACGTGGACAGGCAGCACTAGCACAGATACGCAGTATTTT.

This clonotype was detected a few times. The rearrangement uses TRBV28 and TRBJ2-5, with D possibly TRBD1 on 5 matching bases. V was cut by 4 bases and J by 9 bases, with 24 bases left in between. The CDR3 extends over 16 amino acids. CDR1 MDHEN and CDR2 SYDVKM come from the germline V gene. The DNA for the CDR3 is TGTGCCAGCAGTTCCCGGACACAAACCACCTTAGGGGCCCAGTACTTC. Its protein product is CASSSRTQTTLGAQYF.

This clonotype appeared a few times. The genes are TRBV6-1 and TRBJ2-5; D gene uncertain. This CDR3 has 13 residues. V lost 5 bases and J 1 base, leaving 8 bases between the germline ends. CDR1 and CDR2 (germline): MNHNS, SASEGT. CDR3 loop: CASSRVSQETQYF. The CDR3 bases are TGTGCCAGCAGTCGGGTTAGCCAAGAGACCCAGTACTTC.

Here the CDR3 DNA reads TGCGCCAGCAGCTCTCCCGGGGACTGGACCTACGAGCAGTACTTC. Protein product: CASSSPGDWTYEQYF. The genes are TRBV4-1 and TRBJ2-7; D may be TRBD2 (6 bases). Germline V lookup: CDR1 MGHRA, CDR2 YSYEKL. V shed 5 bases and J shed 2 bases, with 16 bases lying between them. The CDR3 loop spans 15 amino acids.

This sequence joins TRBV27 and TRBJ2-1; 10 bases are shared with TRBD1. CDR1 is MNHEY and CDR2 is SMNVEV in the germline V gene (reference sequence). V trimming: 9 bases; J trimming: 4 bases; junction bases outside the gene matches: 9. The CDR3 loop spans 15 amino acids. The chain's CDR3 is CASTAGTGAYNEQFF. As DNA, the CDR3 is TGTGCCAGTACTGCGGGGACAGGGGCTTACAATGAGCAGTTCTTC.

The chain is built from TRBV6-1 and TRBJ1-1; D call uncertain. Trimming stripped 2 bases from V and 0 bases from J, with 10 bases between. Germline V CDR1 and CDR2: MNHNS, SASEGT. The CDR3 consists of 15 residues. CDR3 sequence reads: CASSEWVPMNTEAFF. The CDR3 DNA is TGTGCCAGCAGTGAATGGGTACCCATGAACACTGAAGCTTTCTTT.

This clonotype occurred a few times. J is TRBJ1-2 and V is TRBV5-8; D remains ambiguous. CDR1 and CDR2 (germline): SGHTS, YDEGEE. V was cut by 1 base and J by 4 bases, with 5 bases left in between. The CDR3 spans 12 residues. CDR3 nucleotide sequence: TGTGCCAGCAGCTTGCTCATCTATGGCTACACCTTC. This translates into CASSLLIYGYTF.

This clonotype occurred a few times. The gene calls are TRBV29-1 and TRBJ1-4, with 9 bases that match TRBD1. The CDR3 runs to 13 residues. In germline, CDR1 is SQVTM, CDR2 ANQGSEA. The V gene end was trimmed by 4 bases and the J gene end by 8 bases; junction bases not matched to a gene: 5. CDR3 bases: TGCAGCGTTGGGGGACAGGGTGGCGAAAAACTGTTTTTT. Amino acid sequence: CSVGGQGGEKLFF. Together with reference TRBV29-1 and TRBJ1-4, the CDR3 gives the full variable domain: SAVISQKPSRDICQRGTSLTIQCQVDSQVTMMFWYRQQPGQSLTLIATANQGSEATYESGFVIDKFPISRPNLTFSTLTVSNMSPEDSSIYLCSVGGQGGEKLFFGSGTQLSVL.

The chain recombines TRBV11-2 with TRBJ1-1, with D possibly being TRBD1 (6 bases). This CDR3 comprises 13 residues. Trimming pared 5 bases from V and 7 bases from J, leaving 14 bases between. Per the germline V gene, CDR1 is SGHAT and CDR2 is FQNNGV. This chain's CDR3 is CASSPGGQLEAFF. The CDR3 DNA reads as TGTGCCAGCAGCCCGGGAGGACAGCTTGAAGCTTTCTTT.

The chain uses TRBV29-1 and TRBJ1-2; tentative D call: TRBD1 (5 bases). CDR3 size: 13 residues. V lost 6 bases and J lost 2, with 13 bases in between. Germline V gene lookup returns CDR1 SQVTM and CDR2 ANQGSEA. The CDR3 sequence: CSVRQTLNYGYTF. The CDR3, as DNA: TGCAGCGTCCGACAGACGTTAAACTATGGCTACACCTTC.

This clonotype has ten or more counts. The V and J genes are TRBV12-3 or TRBV12-4 and TRBJ2-1, with unresolved D. CDR3 length: 15 amino acids. Trimming shortened V by 2 bases and J by 6 bases, and 14 bases separated the two germline ends. The DNA of the CDR3 is TGTGCCAGCAGTTTACCGCTGGGAAATTTCAATGAGCAGTTCTTC. It specifies CASSLPLGNFNEQFF.

There are many counts of this clonotype. The J gene is TRBJ2-5, the V gene TRBV6-1; 11 bases map to TRBD1. J was trimmed by 5 bases and V by 6 bases; bases with no gene match: 2. Germline CDR1 MNHNS, CDR2 SASEGT. The CDR3 sequence is 13 residues long. CDR3 sequence (DNA): TGTGCCAGCAGCCGGGACAGGGGGGAGACCCAGTACTTC. Translated: CASSRDRGETQYF.

CDR3 amino acids: CSARTGSSNYGYTF. The CDR3 coding sequence is TGCAGTGCCCGGACAGGGTCCTCTAACTATGGCTACACCTTC. The chain uses TRBV20-1 and TRBJ1-2, with 8 bases lining up with TRBD1. In germline, CDR1 is DFQATT, CDR2 SNEGSKA (reference sequence). With V trimmed by 6 bases and J by 0 bases, 6 bases remained unmatched. This CDR3 has 14 amino acids.